This T cell receptor beta chain was obtained from a study of T cell responses to AZD1222 COVID-19 vaccine. General study results and limits: Baseline seropositives among AZD1222 recipients totaled only 5 to 7. Increases in Spike-specific TCR breadth and depth were seen after two AZD1222 doses.

Concerning this clone: Its antigen is unidentified.

Germline CDR1 and CDR2: SGHTA and FQGNSA. With 5 bases removed from V and 2 bases from J, the gap between germline ends came to 13 bases. The length of the CDR3 is 15 residues. Generated by immunoSEQ multiplex PCR, the TCRdb table keeps only in-frame clones and is missing some. The sample yields some 71,000 clones, about 89% seen once. The chain carries TRBV7-2 and TRBJ1-3; D remains unclear. Material: peripheral blood, obtained 28 days after the second AZD1222 dose. The clonotype comes from an adult who received the AZD1222 COVID-19 vaccine. The CDR3 DNA reads as TGTGCCAGCAGCCCTAGTGTGACTGCTGGAAACACCATATATTTT. Amino acids: CASSPSVTAGNTIYF.